One sample yielded the 21 T cell receptor beta chains listed below, sequenced in a study of Ad26.COV2.S vaccination and SARS-CoV-2 variants. Treatment indicated: around 19 received Ad26.COV2.S at low or high dose, single or two shots; several received placebo; per-sample allocation not given. Collection of the samples took place on day 63 after the first injection of vaccine or placebo. Some clones are missing from TCRdb's copy, which holds only in-frame ones; the method was immunoSEQ multiplex PCR. Of around 310,000 clones listed, roughly 90% are singletons. The input for sequencing was peripheral blood, taken in a trial of Ad26.COV2.S vaccine versus placebo. The receptor set was obtained from a person aged 18-65 years who received the Ad26.COV2.S COVID-19 vaccine or a placebo.

For the CDR3, the DNA is TGCAGCGTCAGCCCAGGGGGCCTTACCGCTTTCTATGGCTACACCTTC. Protein sequence: CSVSPGGLTAFYGYTF. The chain is built from TRBV29-1 and TRBJ1-2; 8 bases map to TRBD1. J gave up 4 bases and V 6 bases, and 16 bases lay outside the gene matches. The CDR3 extends over 16 amino acids. The V gene's germline CDR1 is SQVTM and CDR2 ANQGSEA.

The genes are TRBV27 and TRBJ1-1; 8 bases line up with TRBD1. Losses at the gene ends were 8 bases for V and 4 bases for J; bases not matched to a gene: 9. CDR3 length: 14 residues. CDR1 and CDR2 from the germline V gene are MNHEY and SMNVEV (reference sequence). The CDR3 bases are TGTGCCAGCCACAGGGGGGGCGGGGGCACTGAAGCTTTCTTT. Translated: CASHRGGGGTEAFF.

This clone was picked up a small number of times. This sequence joins TRBV3-1 (or the pseudogene TRBV3-2) and TRBJ1-2, with D possibly being TRBD1 (6 bases). Germline lookup yields CDR1 LGHDT and CDR2 YNNKEL (reference sequence). The CDR3 is 12 amino acids. Trimming removed 5 bases at V and 8 bases at J, with 12 bases between. The CDR3 here is CASSARGVGYTF. CDR3 nucleotide sequence: TGTGCCAGCAGCGCCAGGGGCGTAGGCTACACCTTC.

Only one count was recorded for this clone. This chain uses TRBV7-9 with TRBJ2-7; no definite D call. The CDR3 runs to 12 residues. Germline CDR1 and CDR2: SEHNR and FQNEAQ (reference sequence). The V gene lost 1 base and the J gene lost 4 bases, with 5 bases spanning the gap. The CDR3, as DNA: TGTGCCAGCAGCTTAGTTTTTTACGAGCAGTACTTC. Its translation is CASSLVFYEQYF.

The chain couples TRBV24-1 to TRBJ2-2; D possibly corresponds to TRBD1 (6 bases). V lost 8 bases, J lost 4 bases, and 10 bases lay in between. The CDR3 runs 13 residues. CDR1 and CDR2 (germline): KGHDR, SFDVKD. CDR3 loop: CATNTGSTGELFF. Written as DNA, the CDR3 is TGTGCCACCAACACAGGGTCCACCGGGGAGCTGTTTTTT.

The chain is built from TRBV6-5 and TRBJ1-2; D uncertain. CDR1 and CDR2 (germline): MNHEY, SVGAGI. V lost 7 bases and J 4 bases, leaving 13 bases between the germline ends. The CDR3 sequence is 13 residues long. The CDR3 DNA is TGTGCCAGCACCCAGAGAGCTACCTATGGCTACACCTTC. Translated: CASTQRATYGYTF.

In its sample, this clone was seen once. This chain connects TRBV11-3 to TRBJ2-1, with D possibly matching TRBD1 (6 bases). This CDR3 comprises 15 residues. Per germline, CDR1 SGHNT and CDR2 YENEEA. V was pared by 4 bases and J by 5 bases, with 15 bases between. This CDR3 reads CASSSPTTGHNEQFF. The CDR3, as DNA: TGTGCCAGCAGCTCACCAACGACAGGTCACAATGAGCAGTTCTTC.

This chain's CDR3 is CATSRGRGGGNNQPQHF. In nucleotides, the CDR3 is TGTGCCACCAGCAGAGGACGGGGAGGGGGCAACAATCAGCCCCAGCATTTT. This chain joins TRBV15 and TRBJ1-5; 7 bases are shared with TRBD1. CDR3 length: 17 amino acids. The trim removed 1 base at V and 3 bases at J, leaving 9 bases unmatched. The germline gives CDR1 LNHNV, CDR2 YYDKDF (reference sequence).

The V and J genes are TRBV19 and TRBJ2-4; 8 bases are a match to TRBD2. The CDR3 runs to 15 residues. With 6 bases clipped from V and 4 bases from J, the junction kept 8 bases outside the gene matches. Germline-derived CDR1 and CDR2 are LNHDA and SQIVND (reference sequence). The CDR3 sequence is CASSTPLAGKNIQYF. CDR3 coding DNA: TGTGCCAGTAGCACCCCCCTAGCGGGTAAAAACATTCAGTACTTC.

The table lists this clone with a count of one. The rearrangement joins TRBV10-3 to TRBJ1-1; D perhaps matches TRBD1 (6 bases). The CDR3 has 14 residues. V lost 4 bases and J lost 5, with 14 bases in between. Germline lookup yields CDR1 ENHRY and CDR2 SYGVKD. The CDR3 DNA reads as TGTGCCATCAGTGCGTGGGTCCAGGGGACTGAAGCTTTCTTT. Amino acids: CAISAWVQGTEAFF.

This chain uses TRBV27 with TRBJ2-1, with a possible D match to TRBD1 (6 bases). Germline CDR1 and CDR2: MNHEY and SMNVEV (reference sequence). The CDR3 has 14 amino acids. Trimming took 2 bases from V and 9 from J, leaving 14 bases between them. This chain's CDR3 is CASSLRGGITEQFF. CDR3 sequence (DNA): TGTGCCAGCAGTTTAAGAGGGGGAATAACTGAGCAGTTCTTC.

V usage is TRBV6-6 and J usage is TRBJ1-6, with 7 nucleotides matching TRBD1. The V gene end was trimmed by 5 bases and the J gene end by 10 bases; junction bases not matched to a gene: 14. This CDR3 region has 16 residues. The V gene's germline CDR1 is MNHNY and CDR2 SVGAGI (reference sequence). In DNA form, the CDR3 reads TGTGCCAGCAGTCGACAGGGTGTAATAATGAAATCACCCCTCCACTTT. It is translated as CASSRQGVIMKSPLHF.

The chain joins TRBV7-2 to TRBJ1-4; D remains unclear. CDR3 length: 14 amino acids. Germline V CDR1 and CDR2: SGHTA, FQGNSA. Deletions cut 4 bases from V and 8 bases from J, with 14 bases between. In DNA form, the CDR3 reads TGTGCCAGCAGCTCTCCCGGTGGTTGGGAAAAACTGTTTTTT. Amino acids: CASSSPGGWEKLFF.

The sample holds a few counts of this clone. Other DNA variants within this sample encode the same CDR3. The chain joins TRBV18 to TRBJ1-1, with a weak D call TRBD1 (5 bases). Looked up from germline, CDR1 is KGHSH and CDR2 is LQKENI. Trimming removed 3 bases from V and 1 base from J, with 6 bases in between. The CDR3 consists of 13 residues. DNA of the CDR3: TGTGCCAGCTCACCCCAGGGGAACACTGAAGCTTTCTTT. Amino acid sequence: CASSPQGNTEAFF.

This CDR3 is CASTPGAGGEKLFF. CDR3 sequence (DNA): TGTGCCAGCACCCCCGGAGCCGGGGGTGAAAAACTGTTTTTT. The rearrangement links TRBV27 to TRBJ1-4, with TRBD1 as a possible D gene (5 bases). From germline, CDR1 is MNHEY and CDR2 SMNVEV (reference sequence). Trimming removed 7 bases at V and 7 bases at J, with 16 bases between. This CDR3 is built from 14 residues.

The genes are TRBV19 and TRBJ1-2; possible D gene TRBD1, 5 bases. The CDR3 loop spans 14 amino acids. Trimming took off 5 bases at V and 3 bases at J, with 13 bases between the two ends. CDR1 LNHDA and CDR2 SQIVND come from the germline V gene (reference sequence). DNA for the CDR3: TGTGCCAGTAGTGTACGGGGCTGGGACTATGGCTACACCTTC. Residues: CASSVRGWDYGYTF.

The V and J genes are TRBV7-9 and TRBJ2-6; D ambiguous. V was pared by 0 bases and J by 0 bases, with 12 bases between. Germline V lookup: CDR1 SEHNR, CDR2 FQNEAQ (reference sequence). CDR3 length equals 18 residues. The CDR3 DNA sequence: TGTGCCAGCAGCTTAGCCCCGATCCGAGACTCTGGGGCCAACGTCCTGACTTTC. Translating it yields CASSLAPIRDSGANVLTF. Complete variable domain (other parts from reference TRBV7-9 and TRBJ2-6): DTGVSQNPRHKITKRGQNVTFRCDPISEHNRLYWYRQTLGQGPEFLTYFQNEAQLEKSRLLSDRFSAERPKGSFSTLEIQRTEQGDSAMYLCASSLAPIRDSGANVLTFGAGSRLTVL.

The rearrangement uses TRBV10-2 and TRBJ1-1, with a tentative D call TRBD1 (5 bases). The V end lost 5 bases, the J end lost 1 base, and 11 bases lay between the germline ends. This CDR3 comprises 14 residues. Germline CDR1 and CDR2: WSHSY and SAAADI. The CDR3 spells CASSLRGENTEAFF. CDR3 bases: TGCGCCAGCAGTCTTCGAGGGGAGAACACTGAAGCTTTCTTT.

The DNA for the CDR3 is TGCGCCAGCAGCCAAGAGGGTTCCAAATCCCCCAATCAGCCCCAGCATTTT. Its translation is CASSQEGSKSPNQPQHF. The chain joins TRBV4-1 to TRBJ1-5; D call uncertain. The germline V and J ends were trimmed by 0 bases and 3 bases, with 15 bases remaining between them. Germline loops: CDR1 MGHRA, CDR2 YSYEKL. The CDR3 consists of 17 residues.

This clone appeared a few times. This chain links TRBV7-2 with TRBJ1-5; 7 nucleotides agree with TRBD1. Trimming cost V 6 bases and J 3 bases; bases outside gene matches: 11. Germline V CDR1 and CDR2: SGHTA, FQGNSA. CDR3 length: 16 residues. DNA of the CDR3: TGTGCCAGCAGGCGCGGGACAGCGGCTAACAATCAGCCCCAGCATTTT. Amino acid sequence: CASRRGTAANNQPQHF.

The rearrangement uses TRBV27 and TRBJ2-7; 8 nucleotides agree with TRBD1. The junction had 2 bases not matched to a gene; V was cut back by 2 bases and J by 2 bases. The CDR3 is 14 residues long. CDR1 MNHEY and CDR2 SMNVEV come from the germline V gene (reference sequence). CDR3 nucleotides: TGTGCCAGCAGTTTAACAGGGGGGACCTACGAGCAGTACTTC. It encodes CASSLTGGTYEQYF.